The 12 T cell receptor beta chains reported below all come from one sample, sequenced in a study of T-cell memory formation after mild COVID-19. TCRdb redid the calling of the 5' RACE reads with MiXCR, one entry per CDR3 protein. The sample holds about 350,000 distinct CDR3 sequences; approximately 13% are singletons and the top ten take 22%. The source material was PBMCs or a T cell subset sorted from them (not recorded which). These receptors were obtained from a man younger than 30 who had mild COVID-19 (a few samples of this study predate the infection). Cell type and time point are not known.

This clonotype has a handful of counts. The J gene is TRBJ2-5, the V gene TRBV18; TRBD2 might be the D (6 bases). With 3 bases removed from V and 4 bases from J, the gap between germline ends came to 12 bases. Germline values: CDR1 KGHSH, CDR2 LQKENI. The CDR3 is 14 residues long. The CDR3 reads CASSPRGGTETQYF. CDR3 nucleotide sequence: TGTGCCAGCTCACCTCGGGGCGGGACAGAGACCCAGTACTTC.

V gene TRBV7-2 combines with J gene TRBJ2-3; TRBD2 aligns across 10 bases. Trimming took 5 bases from V and 5 from J; bases not matched to a gene: 10. There are 16 residues in the CDR3. Germline values: CDR1 SGHTA, CDR2 FQGNSA. The CDR3 nucleotides are TGTGCCAGCAGCCTCCAGAGCGGGGGGGCGGTAGATACGCAGTATTTT. Amino acids: CASSLQSGGAVDTQYF.

This clonotype appeared a few times. The chain recombines TRBV20-1 with TRBJ2-3, with unresolved D. Germline V lookup: CDR1 DFQATT, CDR2 SNEGSKA (reference sequence). CDR3 length: 14 residues. With 7 bases removed from V and 0 bases from J, the gap between germline ends came to 14 bases. The CDR3 loop is CSEDNGYSTDTQYF. The CDR3 region has the DNA TGCAGTGAGGATAACGGTTACAGCACAGATACGCAGTATTTT.

The rearrangement links TRBV5-6 to TRBJ2-7; D gene ambiguous. The CDR3 is 13 amino acids. Germline V gene data show CDR1 as SGHDT and CDR2 as YYEEEE. Trimming took 4 bases from V and 3 from J, leaving 11 bases between them. CDR3 sequence (DNA): TGTGCCAGCAGCCGGCGACTCATCTACGAGCAGTACGTC. The encoded protein is CASSRRLIYEQYV.

V gene TRBV7-9 combines with J gene TRBJ1-2; perhaps TRBD1 as D (5 bases). Germline CDR1 SEHNR, CDR2 FQNEAQ (reference sequence). The CDR3 consists of 13 residues. V was cut by 7 bases and J by 2 bases, with 11 bases left in between. For the CDR3, the DNA is TGTGCCAGCACCACGACAGCCAACTATGGCTACACCTTC. This codes for CASTTTANYGYTF.

V gene TRBV7-6 combines with J gene TRBJ2-5, with D perhaps TRBD2 (6 bases). Trimming pared 8 bases from V and 2 bases from J, leaving 15 bases between. The CDR3 totals 14 residues. The germline V gene has CDR1 SGHVS and CDR2 FNYEAQ. This chain's CDR3 is CASRWGDRQETQYF. The CDR3 bases are TGTGCCAGCCGCTGGGGGGACCGACAAGAGACCCAGTACTTC.

The V and J genes are TRBV6-5 and TRBJ2-5; a possible D gene is TRBD2 (6 bases). The CDR3 extends over 15 amino acids. The germline V gene has CDR1 MNHEY and CDR2 SVGAGI. The germline V and J ends were trimmed by 1 base and 3 bases, with 12 bases remaining between them. DNA of the CDR3: TGTGCCAGCAGTTACTTACGCGGGGCGAAAGAGACCCAGTACTTC. Translated, it gives CASSYLRGAKETQYF.

The chain combines TRBV12-3 or TRBV12-4 with TRBJ2-1, with D perhaps matching TRBD2 (6 bases). The CDR3 runs to 14 residues. The germline V and J ends were trimmed by 5 bases and 4 bases, with 12 bases remaining between them. The CDR3 spells CASSRLAQYNEQFF. CDR3 coding DNA: TGTGCCAGCAGTCGCCTAGCGCAATACAATGAGCAGTTCTTC.

This sequence joins TRBV5-4 and TRBJ2-4; either TRBD1 or TRBD2 may fit D (5 bases each). This CDR3 region has 15 residues. Germline CDR1 reads SGHNT; CDR2 reads YYREEE (reference sequence). Trimming took off 1 base at V and 4 bases at J, with 12 bases between the two ends. CDR3 amino acids: CASSLRGDGKNIQYF. In nucleotides, the CDR3 is TGTGCCAGCAGCTTGAGAGGGGATGGGAAAAACATTCAGTACTTC. Complete variable domain (other parts from reference TRBV5-4 and TRBJ2-4): ETGVTQSPTHLIKTRGQQVTLRCSSQSGHNTVSWYQQALGQGPQFIFQYYREEENGRGNFPPRFSGLQFPNYSSELNVNALELDDSALYLCASSLRGDGKNIQYFGAGTRLSVL.

This clonotype was counted between two and nine times. The rearrangement links TRBV6-6 to TRBJ2-7; D uncertain. Germline V gene lookup returns CDR1 MNHNY and CDR2 SVGAGI (reference sequence). The CDR3 length is 13 residues. V gave up 7 bases and J gave up 0 bases, with 10 bases separating them. CDR3 sequence (DNA): TGTGCCAGCAATGCGGCGAGCTCCTACGAGCAGTACGTC. This codes for CASNAASSYEQYV.

This clonotype was recorded at least ten times. The chain joins TRBV5-1 to TRBJ2-7; D remains ambiguous. The CDR3 is made up of 10 amino acids. V lost 7 bases and J 4 bases, leaving 6 bases between the germline ends. Germline V lookup: CDR1 SGHRS, CDR2 YFSETQ. Here the CDR3 reads CASGVYEQYF. The DNA for the CDR3 is TGCGCCAGCGGAGTATACGAGCAGTACTTC.

The J gene is TRBJ2-2, the V gene TRBV6-4; no clear D gene. V lost 2 bases and J lost 4, with 8 bases in between. This CDR3 is 14 amino acids long. Per the germline V gene, CDR1 is MRHNA and CDR2 is SNTAGT. CDR3 sequence (DNA): TGTGCCAGCAGTGACACCGTAGGCACCGGGGAGCTGTTTTTT. Translated, it gives CASSDTVGTGELFF.